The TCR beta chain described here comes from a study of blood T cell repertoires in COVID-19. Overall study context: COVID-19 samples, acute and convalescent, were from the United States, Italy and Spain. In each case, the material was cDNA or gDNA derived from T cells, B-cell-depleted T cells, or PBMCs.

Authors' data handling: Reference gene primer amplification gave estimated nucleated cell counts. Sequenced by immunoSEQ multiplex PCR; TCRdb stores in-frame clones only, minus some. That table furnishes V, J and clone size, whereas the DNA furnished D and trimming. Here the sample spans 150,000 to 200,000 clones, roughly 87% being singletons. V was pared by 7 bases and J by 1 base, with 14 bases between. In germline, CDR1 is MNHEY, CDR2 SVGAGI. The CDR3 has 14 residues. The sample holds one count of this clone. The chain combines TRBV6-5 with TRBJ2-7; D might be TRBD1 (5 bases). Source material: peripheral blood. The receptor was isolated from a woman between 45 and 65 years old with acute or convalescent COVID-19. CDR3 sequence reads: CASKPAGQSYEQYF. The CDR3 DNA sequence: TGTGCCAGCAAACCGGCAGGGCAATCCTACGAGCAGTACTTC.